This TCR beta chain was retrieved from a study of T-cell reconstitution after alpha-beta-depleted transplantation in children. This clonotype was picked up many times. Its antigen remains unidentified. Germline V lookup: CDR1 SGHTA, CDR2 FQGNSA. The CDR3 has 15 amino acids. Between the trimmed V and J ends, which lost 2 bases and 0 bases, there was a span of 11 bases. Preparation of the TCRbeta library used unique molecular identifiers. In TCRdb, the PCR reads were re-called with MiXCR into one record per CDR3 protein. This repertoire shows about 240,000 distinct CDR3 sequences, about 25% found once; its top ten account for about 2.5%. Study outcomes and limitations: The main origin of T-cell counts and diversity one year after transplant was newly produced T cells. Several hundred expanded graft clones reportedly were the source of alpha-beta T cells about two months after transplant.

The sample was PBMCs, taken before TCRalphabeta/CD19-depleted stem cell transplant. This receptor was identified in a girl aged 2-10 years with Fanconi anemia, due to receive a stem cell transplant. The rearrangement links TRBV7-2 to TRBJ2-7; D is perhaps TRBD1 (6 bases). The CDR3 protein is CASSLFGQTSYEQYF. CDR3 sequence (DNA): TGTGCCAGCAGCTTATTCGGACAGACCTCCTACGAGCAGTACTTC.